The source of this T cell receptor beta chain is a study of a mutant IDH1 vaccine in newly diagnosed glioma. Study-level results: Pseudoprogression appears to have had no connection to changes in top peripheral T cell clonotypes. Immune responses arising from the vaccine appeared in more than 80% of patients.

The trim removed 6 bases at V and 2 bases at J, leaving 8 bases unmatched. Germline V gene data show CDR1 as LNHDA and CDR2 as SQIVND (reference sequence). CDR3 size: 15 residues. As for this clone: Its cognate antigen is unknown.

Assay: immunoSEQ multiplex PCR; the TCRdb copy retains only in-frame clones and omits some. The table records approximately 80,000 clones, 75% to 95% of them present only once. Time point meaning: week 5, during vaccination. Each vaccine dose was 300 ug of mutant IDH1 20-mer peptide, with topical imiquimod. J is TRBJ2-7 and V is TRBV19, with 9 bases identical to TRBD1. The TCR sequence derives from a woman between 50 and 59 years old with glioma. This specimen was PBMCs, taken from a glioma patient whose treatment included an IDH1 peptide vaccine. This CDR3 is CASSDRDRVPYEQYF. The CDR3 DNA follows: TGTGCCAGTAGCGACCGGGACAGGGTTCCCTACGAGCAGTACTTC.